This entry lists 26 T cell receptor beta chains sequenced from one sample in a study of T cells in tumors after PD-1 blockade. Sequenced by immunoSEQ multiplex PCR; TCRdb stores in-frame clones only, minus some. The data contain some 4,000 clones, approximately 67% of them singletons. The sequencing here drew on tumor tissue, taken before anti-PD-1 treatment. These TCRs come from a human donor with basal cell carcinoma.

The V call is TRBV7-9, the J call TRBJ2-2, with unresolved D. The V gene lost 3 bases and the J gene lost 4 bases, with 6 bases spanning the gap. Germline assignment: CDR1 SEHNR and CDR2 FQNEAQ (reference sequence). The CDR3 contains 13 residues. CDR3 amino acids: CASSFLGTGELFF. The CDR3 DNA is TGTGCCAGCAGCTTTCTAGGCACCGGGGAGCTGTTTTTT.

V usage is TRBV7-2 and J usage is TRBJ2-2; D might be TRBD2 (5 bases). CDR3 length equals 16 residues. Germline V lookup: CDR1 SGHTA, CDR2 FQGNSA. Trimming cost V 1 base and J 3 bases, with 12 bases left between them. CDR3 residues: CASSLGAAGDTGELFF. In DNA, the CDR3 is TGTGCCAGCAGCTTAGGAGCGGCAGGCGACACCGGGGAGCTGTTTTTT.

The CDR3 nucleotides read TGTGCCAGCAGCTTACTACGGGGCAAGCAGTACTTC. It is translated as CASSLLRGKQYF. The chain carries TRBV28 and TRBJ2-7; possibly TRBD1 or TRBD2 for D (5 bases each). Between the trimmed V and J ends, which lost 6 bases and 8 bases, there was a span of 14 bases. Germline V lookup: CDR1 MDHEN, CDR2 SYDVKM. CDR3 length: 12 residues.

The CDR3 DNA is TGTGCCAGCAGCTCAGGGGCTAGCGGCACCTCAGAGACCCAGTACTTC. This codes for CASSSGASGTSETQYF. The rearrangement uses TRBV11-1 and TRBJ2-5; weak D call: TRBD2 (7 bases). Trimming left V 4 bases short and J 4 bases short, with 19 bases between. The germline gives CDR1 SGHAT, CDR2 FQDESV (reference sequence). The CDR3 sequence is 16 residues long.

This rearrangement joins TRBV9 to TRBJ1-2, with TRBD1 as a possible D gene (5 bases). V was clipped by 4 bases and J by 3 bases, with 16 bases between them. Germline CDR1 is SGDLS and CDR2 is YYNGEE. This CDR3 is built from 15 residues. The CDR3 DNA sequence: TGTGCCAGCAGCAACGGGATTCCGGGGGACTATGGCTACACCTTC. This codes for CASSNGIPGDYGYTF.

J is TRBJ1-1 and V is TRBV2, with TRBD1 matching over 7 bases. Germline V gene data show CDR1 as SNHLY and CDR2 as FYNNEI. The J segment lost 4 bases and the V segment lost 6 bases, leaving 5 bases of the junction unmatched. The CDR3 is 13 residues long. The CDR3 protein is CASRNDRATEAFF. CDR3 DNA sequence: TGTGCCAGCAGGAACGACAGGGCCACTGAAGCTTTCTTT. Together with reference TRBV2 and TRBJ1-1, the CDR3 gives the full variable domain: EPEVTQTPSHQVTQMGQEVILRCVPISNHLYFYWYRQILGQKVEFLVSFYNNEISEKSEIFDDQFSVERPDGSNFTLKIRSTKLEDSAMYFCASRNDRATEAFFGQGTRLTVV.

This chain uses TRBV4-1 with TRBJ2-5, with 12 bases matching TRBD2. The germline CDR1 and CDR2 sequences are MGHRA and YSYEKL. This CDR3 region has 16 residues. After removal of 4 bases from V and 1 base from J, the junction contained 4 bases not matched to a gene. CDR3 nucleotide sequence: TGCGCCAGCAGCCCCGGGACTAGCGGGTTCCAAGAGACCCAGTACTTC. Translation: CASSPGTSGFQETQYF.

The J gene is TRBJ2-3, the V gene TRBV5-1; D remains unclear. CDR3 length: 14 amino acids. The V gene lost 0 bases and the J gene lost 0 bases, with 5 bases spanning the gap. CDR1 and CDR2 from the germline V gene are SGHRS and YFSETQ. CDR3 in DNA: TGCGCCAGCAGCTTGGGGAGTAGCACAGATACGCAGTATTTT. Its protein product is CASSLGSSTDTQYF.

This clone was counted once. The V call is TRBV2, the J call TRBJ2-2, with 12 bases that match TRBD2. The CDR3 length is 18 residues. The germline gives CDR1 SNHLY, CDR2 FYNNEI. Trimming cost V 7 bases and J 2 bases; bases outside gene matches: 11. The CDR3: CASIPPGTSGPNTGELFF. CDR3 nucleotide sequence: TGTGCCAGCATTCCTCCGGGGACTAGCGGGCCAAACACCGGGGAGCTGTTTTTT.

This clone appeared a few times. The CDR3 here is CASSKQGRGNTEAFF. Written as DNA, the CDR3 is TGTGCCAGCAGTAAACAGGGTCGAGGGAACACTGAAGCTTTCTTT. This rearrangement joins TRBV2 to TRBJ1-1; a weak D match, TRBD1 (6 bases). The V gene lost 5 bases and the J gene lost 1 base, with 14 bases spanning the gap. The CDR3 is 15 residues long. CDR1 is SNHLY, CDR2 FYNNEI, per germline.

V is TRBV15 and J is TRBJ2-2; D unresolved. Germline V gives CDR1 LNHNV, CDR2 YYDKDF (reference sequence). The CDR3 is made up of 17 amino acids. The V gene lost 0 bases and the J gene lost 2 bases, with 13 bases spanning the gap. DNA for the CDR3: TGTGCCACCAGCAGAGATTTCAGACGTTTTAACACCGGGGAGCTGTTTTTT. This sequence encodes CATSRDFRRFNTGELFF.

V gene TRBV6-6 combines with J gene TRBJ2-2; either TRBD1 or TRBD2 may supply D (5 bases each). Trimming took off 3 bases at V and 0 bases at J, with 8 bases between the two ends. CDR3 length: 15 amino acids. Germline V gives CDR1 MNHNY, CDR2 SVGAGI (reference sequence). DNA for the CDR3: TGTGCCAGCAGTTATGGGGACGCGAACACCGGGGAGCTGTTTTTT. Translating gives CASSYGDANTGELFF.

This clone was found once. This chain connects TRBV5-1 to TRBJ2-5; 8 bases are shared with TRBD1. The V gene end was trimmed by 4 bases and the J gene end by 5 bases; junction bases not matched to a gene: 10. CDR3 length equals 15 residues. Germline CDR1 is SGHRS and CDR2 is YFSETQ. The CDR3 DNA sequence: TGCGCCAGCAGCCCGGACAGGGTTGGGATGGAGACCCAGTACTTC. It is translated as CASSPDRVGMETQYF.

The CDR3 sequence: CASSSGRLAGGNEQFF. CDR3 in DNA: TGTGCCAGCAGTTCCGGACGACTAGCGGGGGGAAATGAGCAGTTCTTC. The chain joins TRBV27 to TRBJ2-1; 13 nucleotides match TRBD2. Germline CDR1 MNHEY, CDR2 SMNVEV (reference sequence). With 4 bases clipped from V and 7 bases from J, the junction kept 7 bases outside the gene matches. The CDR3 runs 16 residues.

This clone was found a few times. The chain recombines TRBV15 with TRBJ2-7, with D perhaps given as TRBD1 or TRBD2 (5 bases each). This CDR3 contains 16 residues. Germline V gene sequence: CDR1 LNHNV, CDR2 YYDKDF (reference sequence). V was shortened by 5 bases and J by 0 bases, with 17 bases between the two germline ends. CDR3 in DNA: TGTGCCACCAGCCCCGGCCTAGCAGGGTCCTCCTACGAGCAGTACTTC. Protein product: CATSPGLAGSSYEQYF.

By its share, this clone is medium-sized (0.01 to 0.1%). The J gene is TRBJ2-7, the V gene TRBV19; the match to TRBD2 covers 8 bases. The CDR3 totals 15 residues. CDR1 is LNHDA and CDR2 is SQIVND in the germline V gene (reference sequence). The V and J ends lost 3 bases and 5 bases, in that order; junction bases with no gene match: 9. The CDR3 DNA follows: TGTGCCAGTAGTATCAGTCTAGCGGGTTCTCACGAGCAGTACTTC. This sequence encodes CASSISLAGSHEQYF.

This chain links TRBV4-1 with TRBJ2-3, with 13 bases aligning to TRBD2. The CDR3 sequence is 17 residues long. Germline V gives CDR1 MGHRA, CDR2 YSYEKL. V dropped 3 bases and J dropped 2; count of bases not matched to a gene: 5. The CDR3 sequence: CASSQRLAGGLTDTQYF. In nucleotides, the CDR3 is TGCGCCAGCAGCCAGAGACTAGCGGGGGGCCTCACAGATACGCAGTATTTT.

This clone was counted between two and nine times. The CDR3 sequence: CASSSNDAAPLHF. CDR3 bases: TGTGCCAGCAGTTCGAACGACGCGGCACCCCTCCACTTT. The gene calls are TRBV6-5 and TRBJ1-6, with D unresolved. Germline V lookup: CDR1 MNHEY, CDR2 SVGAGI. The CDR3 loop spans 13 amino acids. Trimming removed 4 bases from V and 11 bases from J, with 12 bases in between.

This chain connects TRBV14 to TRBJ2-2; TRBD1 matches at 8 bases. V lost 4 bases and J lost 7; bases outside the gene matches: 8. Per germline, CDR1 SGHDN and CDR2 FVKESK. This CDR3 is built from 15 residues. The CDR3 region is CASSLRTGHGGELFF. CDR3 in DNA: TGTGCCAGCAGCCTGCGGACAGGGCACGGCGGGGAGCTGTTTTTT.

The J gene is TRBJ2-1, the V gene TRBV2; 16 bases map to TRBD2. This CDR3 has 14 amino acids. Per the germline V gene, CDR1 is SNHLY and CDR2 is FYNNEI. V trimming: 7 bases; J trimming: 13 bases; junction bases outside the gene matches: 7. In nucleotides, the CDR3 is TGTGCCAGCAATCCGGGACTAGCGGGGGGGCAACAGTTCTTC. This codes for CASNPGLAGGQQFF. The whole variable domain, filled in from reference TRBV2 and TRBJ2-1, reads EPEVTQTPSHQVTQMGQEVILRCVPISNHLYFYWYRQILGQKVEFLVSFYNNEISEKSEIFDDQFSVERPDGSNFTLKIRSTKLEDSAMYFCASNPGLAGGQQFFGPGTRLTVL.

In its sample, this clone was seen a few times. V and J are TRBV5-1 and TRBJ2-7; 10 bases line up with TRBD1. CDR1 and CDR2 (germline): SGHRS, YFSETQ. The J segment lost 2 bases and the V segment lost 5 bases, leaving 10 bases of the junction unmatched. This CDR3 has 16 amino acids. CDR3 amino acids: CASRPPGQGRTYEQYF. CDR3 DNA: TGCGCCAGCAGACCGCCGGGACAGGGGAGAACCTACGAGCAGTACTTC. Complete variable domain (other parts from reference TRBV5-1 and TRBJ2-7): KAGVTQTPRYLIKTRGQQVTLSCSPISGHRSVSWYQQTPGQGLQFLFEYFSETQRNKGNFPGRFSGRQFSNSRSEMNVSTLELGDSALYLCASRPPGQGRTYEQYFGPGTRLTVT.

The DNA of the CDR3 is TGCAGCGTTGGACACGGCACCTACAATGAGCAGTTCTTC. The encoded protein is CSVGHGTYNEQFF. The chain couples TRBV29-1 to TRBJ2-1; no clear D. The V gene's germline CDR1 is SQVTM and CDR2 ANQGSEA. V lost 4 bases and J 2 bases, leaving 9 bases between the germline ends. The CDR3 spans 13 residues.

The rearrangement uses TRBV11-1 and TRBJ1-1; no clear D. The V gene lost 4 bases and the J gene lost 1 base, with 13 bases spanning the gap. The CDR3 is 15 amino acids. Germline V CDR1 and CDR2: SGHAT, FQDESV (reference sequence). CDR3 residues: CASSSMGRTNTEAFF. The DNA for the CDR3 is TGTGCCAGCAGCTCAATGGGAAGGACGAACACTGAAGCTTTCTTT.

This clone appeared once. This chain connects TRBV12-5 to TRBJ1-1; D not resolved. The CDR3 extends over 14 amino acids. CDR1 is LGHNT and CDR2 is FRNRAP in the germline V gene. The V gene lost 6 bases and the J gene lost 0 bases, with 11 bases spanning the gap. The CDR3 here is CASGLPQVNTEAFF. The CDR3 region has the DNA TGTGCTAGTGGCTTACCCCAAGTGAACACTGAAGCTTTCTTT.

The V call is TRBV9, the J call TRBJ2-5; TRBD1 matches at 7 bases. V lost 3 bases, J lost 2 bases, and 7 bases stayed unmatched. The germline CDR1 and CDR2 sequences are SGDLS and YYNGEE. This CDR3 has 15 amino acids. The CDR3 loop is CASSATGVTQETQYF. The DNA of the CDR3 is TGTGCCAGCAGCGCCACAGGGGTGACGCAAGAGACCCAGTACTTC.

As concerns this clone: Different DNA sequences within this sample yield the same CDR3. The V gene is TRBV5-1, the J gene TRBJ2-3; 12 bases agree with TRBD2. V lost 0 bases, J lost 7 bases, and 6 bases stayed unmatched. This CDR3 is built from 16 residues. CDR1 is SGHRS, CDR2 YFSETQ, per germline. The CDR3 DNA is TGCGCCAGCAGCTTGGGGCTAGCGGGGGGGCAAAATACGCAGTATTTT. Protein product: CASSLGLAGGQNTQYF.